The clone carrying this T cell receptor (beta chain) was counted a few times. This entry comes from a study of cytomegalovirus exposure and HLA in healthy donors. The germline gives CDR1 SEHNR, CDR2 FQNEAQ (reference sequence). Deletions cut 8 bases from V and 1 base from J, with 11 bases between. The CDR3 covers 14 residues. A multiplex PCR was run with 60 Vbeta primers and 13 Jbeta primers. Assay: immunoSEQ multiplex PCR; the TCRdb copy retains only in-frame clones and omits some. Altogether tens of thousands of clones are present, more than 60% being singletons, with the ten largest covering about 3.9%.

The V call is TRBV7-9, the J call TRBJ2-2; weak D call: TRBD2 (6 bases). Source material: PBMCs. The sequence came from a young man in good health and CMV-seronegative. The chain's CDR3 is CASEGGGNTGELFF. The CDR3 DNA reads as TGTGCCAGCGAGGGAGGAGGGAACACCGGGGAGCTGTTTTTT.